A selection of T cell receptor beta chains follows, all from one sample in a study of metastatic and nonmetastatic thyroid tumors. Using MiXCR, TCRdb re-called clones from the PCR reads. The repertoire holds 20,000 to 30,000 clones, with about an eighth as singletons. The sample was blood. These receptors originate from a female donor with papillary thyroid cancer or a benign thyroid nodule (not recorded which). Some clones in this sample may be carry-over from other donors' samples. Both conserved end residues are part of each CDR3. Each record gives: J gene, V gene, clone size, D gene, CDR3 DNA, CDR3 protein. The D gene is left open where the match is weak. Part of the rows lack a size; the others show once, few, many or a class for expanded clones.

TRBJ2-2,TRBV9,many,NA,TGTGCCAGCAGCGTAGCGGGGGCCGCTAGACGGGATACCGGGGAGCTGTTTTTT,CASSVAGAARRDTGELFF
TRBJ2-7,TRBV7-2,many,NA,TGTGCCAGCAGCCGTGATGGAAGCAGGACCTACGAGCAGTACTTC,CASSRDGSRTYEQYF
TRBJ2-1,TRBV11-2,NA,NA,TGTGCCAGCAGCAGGGACTACAATGAGCAGTTCTTC,CASSRDYNEQFF
TRBJ2-5,TRBV20-1,many,NA,TGCAGTGCTAGAGATGGGCAGATTAAGAGAGGGACCCAGTACTTC,CSARDGQIKRGTQYF
TRBJ2-2,TRBV20-1,many,NA,TGCAGTGCTAGAGATCAACACGGGAGAAAAAGCACCGGGGAGCTGTTTTTT,CSARDQHGRKSTGELFF
TRBJ2-1,TRBV7-3,many,NA,TGTGCCAGCAGCCGTGGGGGGGCAGGGGGCCTCTCCTACAATGAGCAGTTCTTC,CASSRGGAGGLSYNEQFF
TRBJ1-1,TRBV6-5,many,NA,TGTGCCAGCAGTTACTCCGGGGCGAGTGCCGCTTTCTTT,CASSYSGASAAFF
TRBJ2-7,TRBV4-1,NA,NA,TGCGCCAGCAGCCAAGAATTCAGTATCAGGATCTACGAGCAGTACTTC,CASSQEFSIRIYEQYF
TRBJ2-7,TRBV20-1,many,TRBD2,TGCAGTGCACCGGGAGGGGTGAGGTACGAGCAGTACTTC,CSAPGGVRYEQYF
TRBJ2-3,TRBV6-5,many,NA,TGTGCCAGCAGTTACCGTCCCGCAGATACGCAGTATTTT,CASSYRPADTQYF
TRBJ1-2,TRBV4-1,many,TRBD1,TGCGCCAGCAGCCAAGCGGACAGGGGACACTATGGCTACACCTTC,CASSQADRGHYGYTF
TRBJ2-1,TRBV5-1,medium-sized,TRBD2,TGCGCCAGCAGCATTTATAGCGGGAGAGGGGGTGAGCAGTTCTTC,CASSIYSGRGGEQFF
TRBJ2-1,TRBV30,many,TRBD2,TGTGCCTGGGCTAGCGGGAGGGGCGTGAATGAGCAGTTCTTC,CAWASGRGVNEQFF
TRBJ2-1,TRBV6-1,NA,TRBD2,TGTGCCAGCACCCCACTAGCGGGAGAAGGCTATGAGCAGTTCTTC,CASTPLAGEGYEQFF
TRBJ2-5,TRBV6-4,many,TRBD2,TGTGCCAATTTTTCGGGACTAGTCCGAGAGACCCAGTACTTC,CANFSGLVRETQYF
TRBJ1-1,TRBV7-3,many,NA,TGTGCCAGCAGCCTCGCAGCCAATACTGAAGCTTTCTTT,CASSLAANTEAFF
TRBJ1-2,TRBV20-1,medium-sized,NA,TGCAGTGAGCTCGCGGTGGGAGGGTATGGCTACACCTTC,CSELAVGGYGYTF
TRBJ1-1,TRBV30,many,NA,TGTGCCTGGAATCCCGGGACGGTGAACACTGAAGCTTTCTTT,CAWNPGTVNTEAFF
TRBJ2-3,TRBV15,many,TRBD1,TGTGCCACCAGCAGAGTGGGACAGGCCACAGATACGCAGTATTTT,CATSRVGQATDTQYF
TRBJ2-2,TRBV12-3/TRBV12-4,many,TRBD1,TGTGCCAGCAGGGGGGGACAGGGACGCACCGGGGAGCTGTTTTTT,CASRGGQGRTGELFF
TRBJ2-5,TRBV5-8,many,TRBD2,TGTGCCAGCAGCGACATACTTTACTCGGCGGGAGGGCCGGCTCAGTACTTC,CASSDILYSAGGPAQYF
TRBJ1-4,TRBV28,many,NA,TGTGCCAGCAGTCCCAGCACCGAGGAAAAACTGTTTTTT,CASSPSTEEKLFF
TRBJ1-2,TRBV11-2,many,NA,TGTGCCAGCAGCGGACAGAACTATGGCTACACCTTC,CASSGQNYGYTF
TRBJ2-7,TRBV29-1,many,TRBD2,TGCAGCGTTGAAGGCTTTACTAGCGGGAGTGACTACGAGCAGTACTTC,CSVEGFTSGSDYEQYF
TRBJ2-7,TRBV27,few,NA,TGTGCCAGCAGTTTATTGGGCCCGACATGTGTGTACGAGCAGTACTTC,CASSLLGPTCVYEQYF
TRBJ1-2,TRBV6-2/TRBV6-3,many,TRBD1,TGTGCCAGCAGTTACGGGGGACAGGAGAACTATGGCTACACCTTC,CASSYGGQENYGYTF
TRBJ2-3,TRBV4-1,few,NA,TGCGCCAGCAGCCAAGAGAATGCGAGAGGGCCATCAGATACGCAGTATTTT,CASSQENARGPSDTQYF
TRBJ1-1,TRBV7-3,many,NA,TGTGCCAGCAGCCTCCGGGGGGCCACTGAAGCTTTCTTT,CASSLRGATEAFF
TRBJ2-1,TRBV10-2,many,TRBD2,TGCGCCAGCAGAGGACTAGCGGGAGGCCTCGACAATGAGCAGTTCTTC,CASRGLAGGLDNEQFF
TRBJ1-5,TRBV5-1,medium-sized,NA,TGCGCCAGCAGTTTTGAAACAGAGTATAGCAATCAGCCCCAGCATTTT,CASSFETEYSNQPQHF
TRBJ2-2,TRBV20-1,medium-sized,NA,TGCAGTGCTAGAGGAGGCTTGATCGGCCGGGAGCTGTTTTTT,CSARGGLIGRELFF
TRBJ2-1,TRBV3-1,many,TRBD2,TGTGCCAGCAGCCAAGAAGGACTAGCGGGCCCTGAGCAGTTCTTC,CASSQEGLAGPEQFF
TRBJ2-2,TRBV5-1,NA,NA,TGCGCCAGCAGCTTGAACACCTACACCGGGGAGCTGTTTTTT,CASSLNTYTGELFF
TRBJ1-2,TRBV19,many,NA,TGTGCCAGTAGTATGAGGGGGACTACTAACTATGGCTACACCTTC,CASSMRGTTNYGYTF
TRBJ1-1,TRBV30,many,NA,TGTGCCTGGAAGAAGGTTCCGAACACTGAAGCTTTCTTT,CAWKKVPNTEAFF
TRBJ1-5,TRBV9,many,NA,TGTGCCAGCAGCGCCACAGGACCTTGGGGCAATCAGCCCCAGCATTTT,CASSATGPWGNQPQHF
TRBJ2-7,TRBV3-1,many,TRBD1,TGTGCCAGCAGCCAACCGGGACAGGCATACTACGAGCAGTACTTC,CASSQPGQAYYEQYF
TRBJ2-3,TRBV6-4,medium-sized,TRBD2,TGTGCCAGCAGTGTAGGAGCGGGAGGTGCAGATACGCAGTATTTT,CASSVGAGGADTQYF
TRBJ2-7,TRBV5-1,medium-sized,TRBD2,TGCGCCAGCAGCTCGACTAGCGGGAGTTACGAGCAGTACTTC,CASSSTSGSYEQYF
TRBJ1-6,TRBV13,many,TRBD1,TGTGCCAGCAGCGCCGGACAGGGTAATTCACCCCTCCACTTT,CASSAGQGNSPLHF
TRBJ1-3,TRBV5-1,many,NA,TGCGCCAGCAGCCCGAACGCAGACTCTGGAAACACCATATATTTT,CASSPNADSGNTIYF
TRBJ1-1,TRBV9,NA,NA,TGTGCCAGCAGCGTAGCTCCCCTAAACACTGAAGCTTTCTTT,CASSVAPLNTEAFF
TRBJ1-1,TRBV4-1,many,NA,TGCGCCAGCAGCCAACCCCGCTTAGGGTTAGACACTGAAGCTTTCTTT,CASSQPRLGLDTEAFF
TRBJ2-1,TRBV6-1,many,NA,TGTGCCAGCAGTTCATTTCGGACCGGGGATTTTGAGTTCTTC,CASSSFRTGDFEFF
TRBJ2-5,TRBV27,many,TRBD2,TGTGCAGTCCGAGCGGGAGAATGGGAGACCCAGTACTTC,CAVRAGEWETQYF
TRBJ2-6,TRBV15,many,TRBD1,TGTGCCACCAGCCGAACAGGGGGCTCTGGGGCCAACGTCCTGACTTTC,CATSRTGGSGANVLTF
TRBJ1-5,TRBV6-1,few,NA,TGTGCCAGCAGTCCAGTACGAGGAAGCAATCAGCCCCAGCATTTT,CASSPVRGSNQPQHF
TRBJ1-2,TRBV28,many,TRBD1,TGTGCCAGCAGGTACGGACAGGTTGGCTACACCTTC,CASRYGQVGYTF
TRBJ1-1,TRBV10-3,many,NA,TGTGCCATCAGCCTGATCGAGCACACTGAAGCTTTCTTT,CAISLIEHTEAFF
TRBJ1-2,TRBV30,medium-sized,NA,TGTGCCTGGAGTCCCCAGAAGGGGAATGGCTACACCTTC,CAWSPQKGNGYTF
TRBJ2-5,TRBV9,many,NA,TGTGCCAGCAGCGTAGCATCGGGGGCCGGGGAGACCCAGTACTTC,CASSVASGAGETQYF
TRBJ2-7,TRBV11-2,many,TRBD2,TGTGCCAGCAGCCACGGCGGGTGGGCGGGAGCCCCCGGGGAGCAGTACTTC,CASSHGGWAGAPGEQYF
TRBJ1-1,TRBV28,many,TRBD1,TGTGCCAGCAGTTTATACAGGGGAGGGAACACTGAAGCTTTCTTT,CASSLYRGGNTEAFF
TRBJ2-7,TRBV19,many,TRBD1,TGTGCCAGTAGAGGGGACAGCTACGAGCAGTACTTC,CASRGDSYEQYF
TRBJ1-2,TRBV30,medium-sized,NA,TGTGCCTGGAAAATCGGACCGTTCAGCGGACCCGGGGGCTACACCTTC,CAWKIGPFSGPGGYTF
TRBJ2-7,TRBV28,few,TRBD2,TGTGCCAGCAGTTTTAGGGGACTAGCGGGGCAGGGGCACTTC,CASSFRGLAGQGHF
TRBJ2-1,TRBV5-1,medium-sized,NA,TGCGCCAGCAGCCTTCACACGGATAGCTCCTACAATGAGCAGTTCTTC,CASSLHTDSSYNEQFF
TRBJ2-2,TRBV6-1,many,TRBD2,TGTGCCAGCAGTCCGGGACTAGCGGGAGGGGAGCTGTTTTTT,CASSPGLAGGELFF
TRBJ2-7,TRBV6-6,medium-sized,NA,TGTGCCAGCAGTTACCCCGATAGGAGGGAAGAGGGCGAGCAGTACTTC,CASSYPDRREEGEQYF